The present entry profiles one T cell receptor (beta chain) with its context. Germline CDR1 MNHEY, CDR2 SVGAGI. There are 13 residues in the CDR3. V gave up 3 bases and J gave up 9 bases, with 12 bases separating them. This specimen comes from a study of T cell responses to AZD1222 COVID-19 vaccine. Clones were sequenced by immunoSEQ multiplex PCR, and TCRdb holds only the in-frame ones, with some missing. This sample has roughly 140,000 clones; 93% occur once, and the top ten carry approximately 2%. The sample was peripheral blood, taken on day 0 of AZD1222 vaccination. This clonotype originated in an adult in good health. The rearrangement uses TRBV6-5 and TRBJ2-1; D may be TRBD1 (5 bases). CDR3 DNA sequence: TGTGCCAGCAGTTATCAGGGTGCCGGTGAGCAGTTCTTC. It encodes CASSYQGAGEQFF.